This T cell receptor beta chain was sequenced for a study of monozygotic twins with inflammatory bowel disease (dated by TCRdb to between 2019 and 2020). At the level of the whole study: The full study comprised 28 monozygotic twin pairs: nine German pairs (four IBD-concordant, five IBD-discordant) and 19 IBD-discordant Danish pairs. Disease-associated traits were sought mainly through comparisons between IBD patients and their genetically identical healthy co-twins within discordant pairs. Each individual had, on average, about 151 000 unique TCRalpha sequences and 181 000 unique TCRbeta sequences available for analysis.

The method was 5' RACE. Preparation of each TCR library used approximately 3,500 ng of total RNA. For each sample, cDNA synthesis was carried out in eight separate reactions using SMARTScribe reverse transcriptase. Unique molecular identifiers containing a 6-nucleotide sample barcode were introduced through template switching during cDNA synthesis. TCRalpha and TCRbeta cDNA was amplified in two nested PCRs of roughly 16 and 10 cycles, and bead purification was carried out after each PCR. Before amplification, cDNA was treated with uracil DNA-glycosylase and purified using the QIAquick PCR purification kit. The second PCR added Illumina TruSeq-compatible adapters along with sample-specific barcodes. TapeStation and Qubit were used to check library quality and concentration, and about 5 ng of each library was pooled. The pooled libraries were sequenced with 2 x 100 bp reads and custom sequencing primers on an Illumina HiSeq2500 single-index Rapid Run. Per the source publication's procedure: UMI-based consensus assembly with MiGEC version 1.2.6 was used to correct PCR and sequencing errors. V(D)J alignment, clonotype assembly and CDR3 extraction were performed with MiXCR version 2.1.1. To normalise gene usage, clonotype sharing and MAIT/NKT TCR abundance, the analysis used the top 1000, 10 000 and 20 000 clonotypes per sample. Diversity was computed as the inverse Simpson index with the vegan R package after downsampling to 27 000 UMIs. Paired Mann-Whitney U tests were applied to discordant twin pairs, and Benjamini-Hochberg correction was used for multiple testing. The reads, reprocessed by TCRdb, yield one row per CDR3 protein sequence and no DNA. For this entry, the V and J calls and clone size follow TCRdb and not the study's own pipeline. The sample's own table lists around 400,000 distinct CDR3 sequences. The ten biggest clones cover around 2.4% of the sample.

A roughly 2.7 ml peripheral blood sample was drawn into PAXgene tubes per donor and stored at -80°C. Total RNA was isolated from whole blood with the PAXgene blood miRNA kit on an automated QIAcube, without T cell sorting. Peripheral blood from monozygotic twin pairs, either concordant or discordant for inflammatory bowel disease, underwent deep TCRalpha and TCRbeta repertoire profiling that used unique molecular barcoding. Smoking habits were recorded for all twin pairs, and individuals were classified as current, former or never smokers. The cysteine opens and the phenylalanine closes a CDR3 of 14 amino acids. DNA for this receptor is not on file. CDR1 and CDR2 were assigned from the germline V gene as ENHRY and SYGVKD. A word on this clonotype: This clone's antigen is unknown.

What the research found in general, with its limitations: Compared with healthy twins, IBD patients had fewer clonotypes in common with other individuals, a difference most pronounced in patients showing signs of disease activity. The results gave no support for a single strong signal or clonotype linked to IBD. The analysis was unable to tell apart different T cell subtypes. No difference in repertoire similarity was observed between concordant and discordant twins, possibly owing to limited statistical power. Measured by the inverse Simpson index, TCRbeta repertoire diversity was lower in IBD patients than in their healthy co-twins. Because patients were on differing immunosuppressive treatments, the repertoires may have picked up extra background noise and inter-individual variability.

Sequencing was done on a sample of blood. The chain employs TRBV10-3 and TRBJ1-5; TCRdb picks TRBD1, but there is no DNA to check that call. The sequence derives from a human donor with ulcerative colitis or Crohn's disease, or a healthy co-twin of an affected twin (not recorded which). The CDR3 here reads CAISRQGKDQPQHF.